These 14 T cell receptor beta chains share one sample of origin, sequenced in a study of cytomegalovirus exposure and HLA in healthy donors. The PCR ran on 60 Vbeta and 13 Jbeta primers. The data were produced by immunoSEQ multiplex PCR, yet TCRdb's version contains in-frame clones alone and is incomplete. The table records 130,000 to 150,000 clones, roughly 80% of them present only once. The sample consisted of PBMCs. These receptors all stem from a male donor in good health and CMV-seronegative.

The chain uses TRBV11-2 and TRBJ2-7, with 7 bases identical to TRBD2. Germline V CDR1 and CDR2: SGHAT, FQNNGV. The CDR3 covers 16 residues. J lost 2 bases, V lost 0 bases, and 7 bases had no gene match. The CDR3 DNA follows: TGTGCCAGCAGCTTAGATTGGGGAGGGTCGGCCTACGAGCAGTACTTC. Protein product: CASSLDWGGSAYEQYF.

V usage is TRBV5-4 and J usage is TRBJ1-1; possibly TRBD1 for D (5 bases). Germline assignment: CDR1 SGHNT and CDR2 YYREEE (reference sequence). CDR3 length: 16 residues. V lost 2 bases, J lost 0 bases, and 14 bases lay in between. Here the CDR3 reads CASSFAPGVVNTEAFF. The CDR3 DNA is TGTGCCAGCAGCTTTGCACCGGGGGTCGTGAACACTGAAGCTTTCTTT.

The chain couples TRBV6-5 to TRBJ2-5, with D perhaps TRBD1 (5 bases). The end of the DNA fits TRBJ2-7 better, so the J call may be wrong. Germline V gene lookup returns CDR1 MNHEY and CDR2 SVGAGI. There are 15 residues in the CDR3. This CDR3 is CASSYSVYRRDEQYF. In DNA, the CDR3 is TGTGCCAGCAGTTACTCGGTATACAGGCGAGACGAGCAGTACTTC.

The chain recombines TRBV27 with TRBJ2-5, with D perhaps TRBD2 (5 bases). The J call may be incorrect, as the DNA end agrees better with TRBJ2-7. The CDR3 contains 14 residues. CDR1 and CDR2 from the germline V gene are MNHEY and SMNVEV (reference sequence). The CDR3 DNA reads TGTGCCAGCAGCGGAGGACGGAGCTCCTACGAGCAGTACTTC. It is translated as CASSGGRSSYEQYF.

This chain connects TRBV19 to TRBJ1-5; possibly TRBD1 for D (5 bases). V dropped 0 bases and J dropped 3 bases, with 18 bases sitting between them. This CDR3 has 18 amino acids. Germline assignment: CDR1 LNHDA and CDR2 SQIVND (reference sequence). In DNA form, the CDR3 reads TGTGCCAGTAGTATAGATCCCCAAAAAGACAGAGACAATCAGCCCCAGCATTTT. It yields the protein CASSIDPQKDRDNQPQHF.

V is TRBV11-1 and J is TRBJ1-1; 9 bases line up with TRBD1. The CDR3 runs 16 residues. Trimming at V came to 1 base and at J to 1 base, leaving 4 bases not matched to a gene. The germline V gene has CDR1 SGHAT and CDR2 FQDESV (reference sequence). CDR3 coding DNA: TGTGCCAGCAGCTTAGTCCCGGGACAGGGGAACACTGAAGCTTTCTTT. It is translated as CASSLVPGQGNTEAFF.

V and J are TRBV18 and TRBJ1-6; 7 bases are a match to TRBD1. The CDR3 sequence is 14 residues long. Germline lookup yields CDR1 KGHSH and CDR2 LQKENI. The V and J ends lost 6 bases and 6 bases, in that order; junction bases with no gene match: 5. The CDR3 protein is CASSSGTVNSPLHF. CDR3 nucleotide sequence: TGTGCCAGCTCCTCCGGGACAGTTAATTCACCCCTCCACTTT.

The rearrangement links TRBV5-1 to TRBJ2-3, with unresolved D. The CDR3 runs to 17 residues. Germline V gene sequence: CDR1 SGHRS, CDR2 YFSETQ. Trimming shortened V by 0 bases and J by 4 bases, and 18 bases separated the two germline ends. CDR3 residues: CASSLESSFDFSDTQYF. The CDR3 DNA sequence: TGCGCCAGCAGCTTGGAATCTAGTTTTGATTTTTCAGATACGCAGTATTTT.

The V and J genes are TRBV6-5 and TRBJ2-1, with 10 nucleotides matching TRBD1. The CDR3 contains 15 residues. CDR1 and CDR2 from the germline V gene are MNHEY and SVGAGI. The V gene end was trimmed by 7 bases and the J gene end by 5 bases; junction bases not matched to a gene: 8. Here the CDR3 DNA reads TGTGCCAGCAATCTCGGACAGGGGGTAAACAATGAGCAGTTCTTC. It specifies CASNLGQGVNNEQFF.

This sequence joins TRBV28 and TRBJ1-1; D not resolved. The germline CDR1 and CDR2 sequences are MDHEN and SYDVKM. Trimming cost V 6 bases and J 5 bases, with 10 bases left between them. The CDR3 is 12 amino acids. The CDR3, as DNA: TGTGCCAGCAGACCCGGAGGAACTGAAGCTTTCTTT. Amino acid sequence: CASRPGGTEAFF.

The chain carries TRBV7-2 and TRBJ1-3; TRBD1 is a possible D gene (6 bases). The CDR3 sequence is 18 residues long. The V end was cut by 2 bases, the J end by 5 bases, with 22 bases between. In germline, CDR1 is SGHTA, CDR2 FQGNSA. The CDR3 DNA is TGTGCCAGCAGCTTAAGTCATTCCGGGACAAGACACAGAAACACCATATATTTT. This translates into CASSLSHSGTRHRNTIYF.

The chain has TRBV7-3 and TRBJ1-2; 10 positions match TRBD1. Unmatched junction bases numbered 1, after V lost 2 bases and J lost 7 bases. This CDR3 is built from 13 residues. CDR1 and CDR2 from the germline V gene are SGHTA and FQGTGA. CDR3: CASSLGTGAGYTF. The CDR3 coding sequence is TGTGCCAGCAGCTTAGGGACAGGGGCTGGCTACACCTTC. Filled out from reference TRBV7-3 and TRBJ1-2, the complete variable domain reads GAGVSQTPSNKVTEKGKYVELRCDPISGHTALYWYRQSLGQGPEFLIYFQGTGAADDSGLPNDRFFAVRPEGSVSTLKIQRTERGDSAVYLCASSLGTGAGYTFGSGTRLTVV.

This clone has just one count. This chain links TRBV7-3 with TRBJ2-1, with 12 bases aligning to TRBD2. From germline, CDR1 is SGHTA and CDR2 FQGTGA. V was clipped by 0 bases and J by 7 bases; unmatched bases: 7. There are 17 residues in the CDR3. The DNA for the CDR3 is TGTGCCAGCAGCTTAACAGGTCTAGCGGGGGGGTCTAATGAGCAGTTCTTC. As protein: CASSLTGLAGGSNEQFF.

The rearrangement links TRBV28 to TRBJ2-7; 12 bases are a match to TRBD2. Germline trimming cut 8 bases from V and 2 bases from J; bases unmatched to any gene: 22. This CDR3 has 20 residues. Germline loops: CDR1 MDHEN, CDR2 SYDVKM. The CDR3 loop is CASCYTPSGRGGLGPYEQYF. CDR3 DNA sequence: TGTGCCAGCTGTTATACACCTAGCGGGAGGGGAGGGTTAGGCCCCTACGAGCAGTACTTC.